This T cell receptor beta chain was sequenced during a study of shared clonotypes between healthy human individuals. Background on the study: With ages of 18 to 49, the donors were a couple of women and three men.

The method was immunoSEQ multiplex PCR; TCRdb's version includes in-frame clones alone and lacks a portion of them. The repertoire includes around 1 million clones, 76% of them detected once, and over 1.3% sits in the top ten. The sample holds one count of this clone. Antigen specificity is unknown. The junction shows a germline mismatch at one end, possibly a read error. Broader study findings: Sequencing depth was a factor that was expected to affect clonotype sharing among donors. The represented genetic and exposure-history diversity was limited by the small number of donors.

The germline V gene encodes CDR1 SGHRS and CDR2 YFSETQ. This CDR3 has 12 residues. The receptor's source is a man aged 18 to 29 in good health. The source material was memory CD4+ T cells sorted from blood. Documented subset: CD45RA-negative fraction. The V and J genes are TRBV5-1 and TRBJ2-5; no clear D. CDR3: CASSLAMDTQYF. CDR3 DNA: TGTGCCAGCAGCTTGGCCATGGATACCCAGTACTTC.